The 32 T cell receptor beta chains presented below share a single source sample, sequenced in a study of T cells in Graves' hyperthyroidism and ophthalmopathy. RNA transcripts gave rise to amplified TCR beta CDR3 regions. A first-round RT-PCR of the TCR CDR3 used the HTBI primer set. From the multiplex PCR reads, TCRdb called clonotypes with MiXCR, one entry per CDR3 protein. The sample includes 700,000 to 850,000 distinct CDR3 sequences, 30% to 40% of them seen just once. Sequencing was carried out using blood. The receptors shown here come from a woman aged 40 to 50 with Graves' hyperthyroidism.

J is TRBJ2-2 and V is TRBV5-1, with 11 bases identical to TRBD2. CDR3 length: 17 amino acids. Germline trimming cut 4 bases from V and 6 bases from J; bases unmatched to any gene: 11. Germline V gives CDR1 SGHRS, CDR2 YFSETQ. The CDR3 nucleotides read TGCGCCAGCAGCCCCTTAACTAGCGGGAGAGCGTCCGGGGAGCTGTTTTTT. Translated: CASSPLTSGRASGELFF.

Worth noting for this clonotype: At one end, the junction sequence differs from germline, possibly due to a read error. The chain carries TRBV10-3 and TRBJ1-4, with TRBD1 as a possible D gene (5 bases). The CDR3 is made up of 16 amino acids. CDR1 is ENHRY, CDR2 SYGVKD, per germline. In DNA, the CDR3 is TGTGCCAGCAGTTACGACAGTCACACCACTAATGAAAAACTGTTTTTT. Translating gives CASSYDSHTTNEKLFF.

This clonotype was seen ten or more times. This chain joins TRBV19 and TRBJ2-7; a possible D gene is TRBD2 (7 bases). The germline V gene encodes CDR1 LNHDA and CDR2 SQIVND (reference sequence). The V gene lost 7 bases and the J gene lost 6 bases, with 19 bases spanning the gap. The CDR3 length is 14 residues. The CDR3 region is CASNRAGAPTEQYF. The DNA of the CDR3 is TGTGCCAGTAATCGGGCGGGGGCACCTACCGAGCAGTACTTC.

This clonotype was seen at least ten times. The V call is TRBV5-1, the J call TRBJ1-2, with D perhaps TRBD1 (6 bases). The V gene lost 4 bases and the J gene lost 6 bases, with 22 bases spanning the gap. The CDR3 covers 16 residues. In germline, CDR1 is SGHRS, CDR2 YFSETQ. The CDR3 sequence: CASSDGGGSLFDGYTF. In DNA, the CDR3 is TGCGCCAGCAGCGATGGAGGGGGAAGTCTCTTTGATGGCTACACCTTC.

This chain joins TRBV10-3 and TRBJ2-3, with a weak D call TRBD2 (6 bases). CDR1 and CDR2 from the germline V gene are ENHRY and SYGVKD. The CDR3 runs 13 residues. V was cut by 7 bases and J by 0 bases, with 8 bases left in between. CDR3 sequence (DNA): TGTGCCATCAACGGGGGAAGCACAGATACGCAGTATTTT. It codes for CAINGGSTDTQYF.

This clonotype has more than one count but fewer than ten. The chain couples TRBV29-1 to TRBJ2-3, with 9 bases aligning to TRBD1. The ends lost 8 bases at V and 2 bases at J; junction bases unmatched: 8. The CDR3 is 14 residues long. Germline V gives CDR1 SQVTM, CDR2 ANQGSEA. In DNA form, the CDR3 reads TGCAGCTCCAGAGGGACAGGGTCCACAGATACGCAGTATTTT. This translates into CSSRGTGSTDTQYF.

A few counts support this clonotype. V and J are TRBV7-9 and TRBJ2-2, with D maybe TRBD1 (5 bases). V dropped 4 bases and J dropped 4 bases, with 16 bases sitting between them. The CDR3 sequence is 16 residues long. Germline V gene sequence: CDR1 SEHNR, CDR2 FQNEAQ (reference sequence). In DNA, the CDR3 is TGTGCCAGCAGCTCTATCGAAAGAACAGGCACCGGGGAGCTGTTTTTT. Its protein is CASSSIERTGTGELFF. Using reference TRBV7-9 and TRBJ2-2 for the parts outside the CDR3, the full variable domain is DTGVSQNPRHKITKRGQNVTFRCDPISEHNRLYWYRQTLGQGPEFLTYFQNEAQLEKSRLLSDRFSAERPKGSFSTLEIQRTEQGDSAMYLCASSSIERTGTGELFFGEGSRLTVL.

This clonotype was counted at least ten times. The chain combines TRBV2 with TRBJ2-6, with 9 bases aligning to TRBD1. This CDR3 contains 15 residues. V trimming: 8 bases; J trimming: 1 base; junction bases outside the gene matches: 3. Germline V gene data show CDR1 as SNHLY and CDR2 as FYNNEI. The CDR3 region has the DNA TGTGCCAGCGGGACAGGGAGGTCTGGGGCCAACGTCCTGACTTTC. It specifies CASGTGRSGANVLTF.

The rearrangement joins TRBV7-9 to TRBJ2-3; 11 bases fit TRBD2. Germline CDR1 SEHNR, CDR2 FQNEAQ (reference sequence). The ends lost 1 base at V and 6 bases at J; junction bases unmatched: 9. This CDR3 is built from 17 residues. Written as DNA, the CDR3 is TGTGCCAGCAGCTTAGATCGCCTAGCGGGAGGAAGGGATACGCAGTATTTT. Translating gives CASSLDRLAGGRDTQYF.

Remarks on this clonotype: A read error may be the cause here, since a much bigger clone is one base away. The V and J genes are TRBV19 and TRBJ2-7, with 8 bases that match TRBD1. CDR3 length: 14 residues. The ends lost 0 bases at V and 6 bases at J; junction bases unmatched: 4. Germline-derived CDR1 and CDR2 are LNHDA and SQIVND (reference sequence). The CDR3 loop is CASSIEGRGPEQYF. The CDR3, as DNA: TGTGCCAGTAGTATAGAAGGCAGGGGGCCCGAGCAGTACTTC.

The chain uses TRBV24-1 and TRBJ1-2; maybe TRBD1 (6 bases). CDR1 is KGHDR, CDR2 SFDVKD, per germline. The CDR3 is 16 amino acids. Trimming took 2 bases from V and 5 from J, leaving 17 bases between them. The CDR3, as DNA: TGTGCCACCAGTGATTGGCCCCGGGACACCGGGTATGGCTACACCTTC. Its translation: CATSDWPRDTGYGYTF.

This sequence joins TRBV20-1 and TRBJ2-5; 12 bases fit TRBD2. V trimming: 4 bases; J trimming: 12 bases; junction bases outside the gene matches: 18. There are 16 residues in the CDR3. CDR1 and CDR2 from the germline V gene are DFQATT and SNEGSKA (reference sequence). CDR3 DNA: TGCAGTGCTATGGGGCTAGCGGGAGGGCCAGGAGAGACGAAGTACTTC. Translation: CSAMGLAGGPGETKYF.

This clonotype occurred many times. The chain is built from TRBV7-3 and TRBJ1-1, with a tentative D call TRBD1 (5 bases). The CDR3 is 14 amino acids. Trimming pared 3 bases from V and 6 bases from J, leaving 14 bases between. CDR1 is SGHTA, CDR2 FQGTGA, per germline. The DNA of the CDR3 is TGTGCCAGCAGCTTCGGAATCGGGGGGGCTGAAGCTTTCTTT. This codes for CASSFGIGGAEAFF.

V gene TRBV7-2 combines with J gene TRBJ1-1; no clear D gene. The germline V gene encodes CDR1 SGHTA and CDR2 FQGNSA. V was cut by 7 bases and J by 0 bases, with 6 bases left in between. The CDR3 is 12 amino acids. The CDR3 sequence: CASKAVNTEAFF. The CDR3 nucleotides read TGTGCCAGCAAGGCAGTGAACACTGAAGCTTTCTTT.

This clonotype was counted many times. The chain recombines TRBV5-8 with TRBJ2-5; TRBD1 matches at 8 bases. The CDR3 length is 15 residues. Unmatched junction bases numbered 11, after V lost 5 bases and J lost 5 bases. The germline V gene encodes CDR1 SGHTS and CDR2 YDEGEE. The CDR3 sequence: CASRQDREFGETQYF. The DNA for the CDR3 is TGTGCCAGCAGACAGGACAGGGAGTTTGGGGAGACCCAGTACTTC.

The J gene is TRBJ2-5, the V gene TRBV4-3; 10 bases map to TRBD1. The trim removed 3 bases at V and 2 bases at J, leaving 3 bases unmatched. Germline V gene lookup returns CDR1 LGHNA and CDR2 YSLEER. The CDR3 runs to 15 residues. DNA for the CDR3: TGCGCCAGCAGCCAGGGACAGGGGCCGCAAGAGACCCAGTACTTC. The encoded protein is CASSQGQGPQETQYF.

This clonotype has at least ten counts. The chain links TRBV13 to TRBJ2-7; D not certain. V lost 3 bases and J 4 bases, leaving 10 bases between the germline ends. Germline-derived CDR1 and CDR2 are PRHDT and FYEKMQ (reference sequence). The CDR3 is made up of 13 amino acids. The CDR3 DNA sequence: TGTGCCAGCAGCTTTGACACCAAGTACGAGCAGTACTTC. Encoded protein: CASSFDTKYEQYF.

The table lists this clonotype with a few counts. V usage is TRBV7-9 and J usage is TRBJ1-4, with D hard to call. This CDR3 comprises 17 residues. Between the trimmed V and J ends, which lost 6 bases and 2 bases, there was a span of 19 bases. Germline CDR1 and CDR2: SEHNR and FQNEAQ (reference sequence). Here the CDR3 DNA reads TGTGCCAGCAGTCTTCAACCCCCCGGGTCTACTAATGAAAAACTGTTTTTT. It is translated as CASSLQPPGSTNEKLFF.

The chain recombines TRBV12-3 or TRBV12-4 with TRBJ1-1, with no clear D. The CDR3 sequence is 14 residues long. V was cut by 4 bases and J by 0 bases, with 9 bases left in between. The CDR3 nucleotides read TGTGCCAGCAGTTACTACAAGATGAACACTGAAGCTTTCTTT. It encodes CASSYYKMNTEAFF.

The CDR3 reads CASSSRIYDQPQHF. The CDR3 DNA sequence: TGTGCCAGCAGTTCCAGGATTTACGATCAGCCCCAGCATTTT. J is TRBJ1-5 and V is TRBV6-1; D ambiguous. Trimming removed 5 bases from V and 5 bases from J, with 13 bases in between. Germline values: CDR1 MNHNS, CDR2 SASEGT. The CDR3 is 14 residues long.

The table lists this clonotype with a few counts. The V call is TRBV6-6, the J call TRBJ1-2, with 7 bases lining up with TRBD1. After removal of 7 bases from V and 0 bases from J, the junction contained 5 bases not matched to a gene. CDR3 length: 14 residues. Germline V lookup: CDR1 MNHNY, CDR2 SVGAGI (reference sequence). The CDR3 DNA sequence: TGTGCCAGCACCGAGACAGGGACTAACTATGGCTACACCTTC. Protein: CASTETGTNYGYTF.

The chain recombines TRBV12-3 or TRBV12-4 with TRBJ2-7, with TRBD1 as a possible D gene (6 bases). The DNA end is a closer match to TRBJ2-1, so the J assignment may be wrong. CDR3 length equals 15 residues. This CDR3 is CASRDRDTAYNEQFF. The CDR3 bases are TGTGCCAGCAGGGACCGGGACACCGCCTACAATGAGCAGTTCTTC.

Of note for this clonotype: This sequence may be a read error, since a much larger clone differs from it by one base. The V gene is TRBV11-3, the J gene TRBJ2-7; D remains ambiguous. V was trimmed by 0 bases and J by 4 bases, leaving 4 bases between them. The CDR3 totals 12 residues. In germline, CDR1 is SGHNT, CDR2 YENEEA. CDR3 loop: CASSLEEYEQYF. The CDR3 bases are TGTGCCAGCAGCTTAGAAGAATACGAGCAGTACTTC. Variable domain in full (rest from reference TRBV11-3 and TRBJ2-7): EAGVVQSPRYKIIEKKQPVAFWCNPISGHNTLYWYLQNLGQGPELLIRYENEEAVDDSQLPKDRFSAERLKGVDSTLKIQPAELGDSAVYLCASSLEEYEQYFGPGTRLTVT.

This clonotype was counted many times. The chain recombines TRBV10-1 with TRBJ1-3, with D possibly being TRBD1 (5 bases). The CDR3 has 14 residues. CDR1 and CDR2 (germline): WNHNN, SYGVQD (reference sequence). The V gene lost 7 bases and the J gene lost 3 bases, with 13 bases spanning the gap. The CDR3 spells CASTSGRGGNTIYF. CDR3 DNA sequence: TGCGCCAGCACTTCAGGGCGAGGTGGAAACACCATATATTTT.

This clonotype was recorded a few times. This chain links TRBV5-5 with TRBJ1-1, with 8 bases aligning to TRBD1. Germline V lookup: CDR1 SGHKS, CDR2 YYEKEE (reference sequence). This CDR3 is 16 amino acids long. Trimming at V came to 4 bases and at J to 3 bases, leaving 11 bases not matched to a gene. This CDR3 reads CASSIIPGTGDTEAFF. The CDR3 DNA reads as TGTGCCAGCAGCATCATCCCCGGGACAGGCGACACTGAAGCTTTCTTT. The full variable domain, its missing parts supplied by reference TRBV5-5 and TRBJ1-1, is DAGVTQSPTHLIKTRGQQVTLRCSPISGHKSVSWYQQVLGQGPQFIFQYYEKEERGRGNFPDRFSARQFPNYSSELNVNALLLGDSALYLCASSIIPGTGDTEAFFGQGTRLTVV.

V gene TRBV6-1 combines with J gene TRBJ2-7, with D perhaps TRBD2 (6 bases). V lost 9 bases and J lost 1, with 22 bases in between. The CDR3 is 16 amino acids. The germline V gene has CDR1 MNHNS and CDR2 SASEGT. The CDR3: CASLYLLSGRSYEQYF. The CDR3 region has the DNA TGTGCCAGTTTATACCTGCTCAGCGGGCGATCCTACGAGCAGTACTTC.

The chain couples TRBV7-2 to TRBJ1-5; D is unclear. The CDR3 runs 16 residues. Trimming removed 6 bases at V and 6 bases at J, with 21 bases between. CDR1 and CDR2 (germline): SGHTA, FQGNSA. CDR3 DNA: TGTGCCAGCAGTCACCCCGGGCCTATAGCCGGTCAGCCCCAGCATTTT. Its protein product is CASSHPGPIAGQPQHF.

This clonotype was detected many times. This chain joins TRBV20-1 and TRBJ1-3; TRBD1 might be the D (5 bases). Per the germline V gene, CDR1 is DFQATT and CDR2 is SNEGSKA (reference sequence). The CDR3 has 14 amino acids. Trimming shortened V by 5 bases and J by 3 bases, and 14 bases separated the two germline ends. This CDR3 reads CSALFRQGGNTIYF. The DNA of the CDR3 is TGCAGTGCTCTCTTCCGGCAGGGTGGAAACACCATATATTTT.

This clonotype came up once. The rearrangement links TRBV29-1 to TRBJ2-7; D is possibly TRBD1 or TRBD2 (5 bases each). Looked up from germline, CDR1 is SQVTM and CDR2 is ANQGSEA. With 7 bases removed from V and 3 bases from J, the gap between germline ends came to 13 bases. The CDR3 is made up of 12 amino acids. The CDR3 here is CSDGTAGYEQYF. For the CDR3, the DNA is TGCAGCGACGGGACGGCCGGCTACGAGCAGTACTTC.

With regard to this clonotype: This sequence may be a read error, since a much larger clone differs from it by one base. The chain links TRBV7-2 to TRBJ1-5; 9 bases agree with TRBD1. This CDR3 contains 17 residues. Germline values: CDR1 SGHTA, CDR2 FQGNSA. The V gene end was trimmed by 1 base and the J gene end by 3 bases; junction bases not matched to a gene: 7. Here the CDR3 reads CASSLVGGQGDNQPQHF. CDR3 DNA: TGTGCCAGCAGCTTAGTCGGGGGACAGGGAGACAATCAGCCCCAGCATTTT.

Many counts were recorded for this clonotype. V usage is TRBV6-5 and J usage is TRBJ1-6; D ambiguous. CDR1 and CDR2 from the germline V gene are MNHEY and SVGAGI. Trimming cost V 7 bases and J 0 bases, with 4 bases left between them. The CDR3 sequence is 13 residues long. The CDR3 coding sequence is TGTGCCAGCACCTTCTCCTATAATTCACCCCTCCACTTT. This translates into CASTFSYNSPLHF.

The chain couples TRBV7-9 to TRBJ2-5, with D possibly matching TRBD1 (5 bases). The CDR3 is made up of 15 amino acids. Trimming cost V 3 bases and J 5 bases, with 16 bases left between them. From germline, CDR1 is SEHNR and CDR2 FQNEAQ (reference sequence). The CDR3 nucleotides are TGTGCCAGCAGCTTCCCCCCAGGGATCGCCGAGACCCAGTACTTC. It encodes CASSFPPGIAETQYF.